This T cell receptor beta chain was captured in a study of T cell repertoires in cytomegalovirus infection. Background on the study: Both a matching HLA type and CMV infection were indicated by public TCR beta signatures.

General study results and limits: The ex vivo response was dominated by HLA-C-restricted CMV-specific TCR beta clonotypes.

There are 15 residues in the CDR3. V lost 3 bases and J lost 4, with 15 bases in between. Germline V lookup: CDR1 MDHEN, CDR2 SYDVKM. Via MiXCR, TCRdb re-called the reads, giving one row per CDR3 protein. The sample yields roughly 720,000 distinct CDR3 sequences, 35% seen once. This clonotype has only a few counts. Antigen specificity is unknown. The gene calls are TRBV28 and TRBJ1-1, with a weak D call TRBD1 (5 bases). This TCR was recovered from a human donor in good health (CMV status not recorded). Some clones in this sample may be carry-over from other donors' samples. Material: PBMCs. The CDR3 DNA is TGTGCCAGCAGTTTTGGTGGGGCGGGGGGCACTGAAGCTTTCTTT. Residues: CASSFGGAGGTEAFF.